The 19 T cell receptor beta chains below come from one sample, sequenced in a study of T cell changes during pregnancy in multiple sclerosis. The method was immunoSEQ multiplex PCR; TCRdb's version includes in-frame clones alone and lacks a portion of them. Of about 38,000 clones in the sample, roughly 90% were seen once. The sample in question was CD4+ T cells from peripheral blood mononuclear cells, obtained before pregnancy. The receptors derive from a female donor with multiple sclerosis, enrolled in a pregnancy study.

This sequence joins TRBV5-1 and TRBJ2-5; 9 bases match TRBD2. V gave up 0 bases and J gave up 6 bases; unmatched junction bases: 3. Germline CDR1 is SGHRS and CDR2 is YFSETQ. There are 14 residues in the CDR3. CDR3 region: CASSLGGGAKTQYF. The DNA for the CDR3 is TGCGCCAGCAGCTTGGGCGGGGGGGCTAAGACCCAGTACTTC. Variable domain in full (rest from reference TRBV5-1 and TRBJ2-5): KAGVTQTPRYLIKTRGQQVTLSCSPISGHRSVSWYQQTPGQGLQFLFEYFSETQRNKGNFPGRFSGRQFSNSRSEMNVSTLELGDSALYLCASSLGGGAKTQYFGPGTRLLVL.

This sequence joins TRBV11-3 and TRBJ1-2; D unresolved. Germline CDR1 is SGHNT and CDR2 is YENEEA. This CDR3 contains 14 residues. Trimming took off 1 base at V and 6 bases at J, with 12 bases between the two ends. CDR3 protein: CASSLVRGGDGYTF. The CDR3 bases are TGTGCCAGCAGCTTAGTACGGGGAGGTGATGGCTACACCTTC. The full variable domain, in which reference TRBV11-3 and TRBJ1-2 provide the parts outside the CDR3, is EAGVVQSPRYKIIEKKQPVAFWCNPISGHNTLYWYLQNLGQGPELLIRYENEEAVDDSQLPKDRFSAERLKGVDSTLKIQPAELGDSAVYLCASSLVRGGDGYTFGSGTRLTVV.

A note on this clone: The sample has other DNA sequences that encode this CDR3 too. The chain uses TRBV4-1 and TRBJ2-1; TRBD2 matches at 8 bases. This CDR3 region has 15 residues. Germline V lookup: CDR1 MGHRA, CDR2 YSYEKL. V was clipped by 4 bases and J by 1 base; unmatched bases: 3. The CDR3 protein is CASSPGRGSYNEQFF. In DNA form, the CDR3 reads TGCGCCAGCAGCCCCGGGAGGGGTTCCTACAATGAGCAGTTCTTC.

This chain connects TRBV5-6 to TRBJ1-4; D is perhaps TRBD1 (6 bases). CDR1 is SGHDT, CDR2 YYEEEE, per germline. The V gene lost 2 bases and the J gene lost 8 bases, with 13 bases spanning the gap. The CDR3 has 14 residues. DNA for the CDR3: TGTGCCAGCAGCTTTGTCAGGGGAGGGGAAAAACTGTTTTTT. It encodes CASSFVRGGEKLFF.

The J gene is TRBJ2-2, the V gene TRBV5-1; TRBD2 matches 9 bases. The ends lost 1 base at V and 2 bases at J; junction bases unmatched: 6. This CDR3 spans 17 amino acids. The germline V gene encodes CDR1 SGHRS and CDR2 YFSETQ. CDR3 region: CASSLSSGGPNTGELFF. As DNA, the CDR3 is TGCGCCAGCAGCTTGTCGAGCGGGGGGCCAAACACCGGGGAGCTGTTTTTT.

V usage is TRBV5-1 and J usage is TRBJ1-5; D unresolved. From germline, CDR1 is SGHRS and CDR2 YFSETQ. Deletions cut 5 bases from V and 2 bases from J, with 8 bases between. CDR3 length: 13 residues. This CDR3 is CASSREGNQPQHF. The DNA of the CDR3 is TGCGCCAGCAGTAGAGAGGGCAATCAGCCCCAGCATTTT.

This chain connects TRBV19 to TRBJ1-4, with TRBD1 as a possible D gene (6 bases). The CDR3 has 13 residues. The germline gives CDR1 LNHDA, CDR2 SQIVND (reference sequence). V was pared by 7 bases and J by 6 bases, with 12 bases between. CDR3 protein: CASNNGGYEKLFF. The CDR3 DNA reads as TGTGCCAGTAATAATGGGGGCTATGAAAAACTGTTTTTT.

The rearrangement joins TRBV9 to TRBJ1-5, with D perhaps TRBD1 (5 bases). Germline loops: CDR1 SGDLS, CDR2 YYNGEE. The V end lost 2 bases, the J end lost 7 bases, and 16 bases lay between the germline ends. The CDR3 extends over 15 amino acids. DNA of the CDR3: TGTGCCAGCAGCGTTACAGGTTCCCCCTCACAGCCCCAGCATTTT. The encoded protein is CASSVTGSPSQPQHF.

The CDR3 protein is CASSDLGQGPNYGYTF. In DNA, the CDR3 is TGTGCCAGTAGCGATCTAGGACAGGGACCTAACTATGGCTACACCTTC. The chain is built from TRBV19 and TRBJ1-2, with TRBD1 identical over 8 bases. Germline V lookup: CDR1 LNHDA, CDR2 SQIVND (reference sequence). The length of the CDR3 is 16 residues. V trimming: 6 bases; J trimming: 0 bases; junction bases outside the gene matches: 9.

The V call is TRBV28, the J call TRBJ1-4; D gene uncertain. The V gene's germline CDR1 is MDHEN and CDR2 SYDVKM. The length of the CDR3 is 12 residues. With 6 bases removed from V and 7 bases from J, the gap between germline ends came to 9 bases. CDR3 coding DNA: TGTGCCAGCAGCCTGAACAGTGAAAAACTGTTTTTT. Translated, it gives CASSLNSEKLFF.

This chain connects TRBV30 to TRBJ1-2, with a weak D call TRBD1 (6 bases). Germline CDR1 and CDR2: GTSNPN and SVGIG (reference sequence). Trimming took 4 bases from V and 8 from J, leaving 14 bases between them. The CDR3 spans 12 residues. CDR3 residues: CAWTGTGRGYTF. The CDR3 DNA reads TGTGCCTGGACGGGTACAGGGCGAGGCTACACCTTC.

The chain carries TRBV28 and TRBJ1-2; D gene unclear. Germline V CDR1 and CDR2: MDHEN, SYDVKM. The CDR3 length is 12 residues. The V gene lost 1 base and the J gene lost 3 bases, with 3 bases spanning the gap. CDR3 in DNA: TGTGCCAGCAGTTTATCGGACTATGGCTACACCTTC. Translated: CASSLSDYGYTF.

This chain connects TRBV19 to TRBJ1-6, with TRBD1 identical over 8 bases. Germline V gene lookup returns CDR1 LNHDA and CDR2 SQIVND (reference sequence). This CDR3 spans 17 amino acids. The V segment lost 5 bases and the J segment 7 bases; nucleotides outside the gene matches: 13. The CDR3: CASSRTATGDHNSPLHF. The DNA of the CDR3 is TGTGCCAGTAGTCGAACCGCGACAGGGGATCACAATTCACCCCTCCACTTT.

V gene TRBV19 combines with J gene TRBJ1-2; the D gene is possibly TRBD1 (5 bases). Deletions cut 4 bases from V and 2 bases from J, with 11 bases between. The CDR3 length is 14 residues. The germline V gene encodes CDR1 LNHDA and CDR2 SQIVND (reference sequence). DNA for the CDR3: TGTGCCAGTAGTAAGAAAGGGGCCAACTATGGCTACACCTTC. Its translation is CASSKKGANYGYTF.

V gene TRBV13 combines with J gene TRBJ2-5, with 8 positions matching TRBD2. Germline V lookup: CDR1 PRHDT, CDR2 FYEKMQ (reference sequence). The V gene end was trimmed by 6 bases and the J gene end by 0 bases; junction bases not matched to a gene: 6. This CDR3 contains 15 residues. DNA for the CDR3: TGTGCCAGCAGTCCGGTTAGCGGGAACCAAGAGACCCAGTACTTC. Residues: CASSPVSGNQETQYF.

The chain employs TRBV6-4 and TRBJ2-1; D unresolved. This CDR3 contains 14 residues. The ends were cut back, 6 bases at V and 8 bases at J, with 17 bases in the middle. Germline V CDR1 and CDR2: MRHNA, SNTAGT. CDR3 DNA sequence: TGTGCCAGCAGCCGGGTCCCCGACCGGGATGAGCAGTTCTTC. Its protein product is CASSRVPDRDEQFF.

V usage is TRBV4-3 and J usage is TRBJ1-6; TRBD1 might be the D (6 bases). The CDR3 covers 15 residues. V lost 1 base and J lost 10, with 14 bases in between. CDR1 is LGHNA and CDR2 is YSLEER in the germline V gene. CDR3 DNA: TGCGCCAGCAGCCAAGTGTCAGGGGTTGAATCACCCCTCCACTTT. This encodes CASSQVSGVESPLHF.

The chain recombines TRBV29-1 with TRBJ1-2; TRBD1 matches 7 bases. The CDR3 has 14 residues. Germline V gene data show CDR1 as SQVTM and CDR2 as ANQGSEA. Losses at the gene ends were 4 bases for V and 0 bases for J; bases not matched to a gene: 5. CDR3: CSVAQGLSNYGYTF. CDR3 in DNA: TGCAGCGTTGCACAGGGGCTCTCTAACTATGGCTACACCTTC.

This clone appeared once. CDR3 protein: CASSPTTGSGELFF. The DNA for the CDR3 is TGCGCCAGCAGCCCGACGACAGGGTCCGGGGAGCTGTTTTTT. V gene TRBV5-1 combines with J gene TRBJ2-2; TRBD1 matches 7 bases. This CDR3 has 14 amino acids. Germline V gives CDR1 SGHRS, CDR2 YFSETQ. The J segment lost 6 bases and the V segment lost 4 bases, leaving 6 bases of the junction unmatched.